This T cell receptor (beta chain) stems from a study of CD8 T cells in ankylosing spondylitis. Findings of the study overall: A TCR beta motif made of fewer than ten highly homologous variants seemed typical of ankylosing spondylitis blood.

MiXCR, run by TCRdb on the 5' RACE reads, gives a single entry per CDR3 protein. The sample yields 450,000 to 550,000 distinct CDR3 sequences, roughly 5% seen once. Ten or more counts support this clonotype. Antigen unknown. The receptor comes from a male donor with ankylosing spondylitis. Sequencing was done on a sample of blood, either unsorted or a sorted T cell fraction (not recorded which).

The CDR3 protein is CASSPLAGSYEQYF. The CDR3 region has the DNA TGTGCCAGCAGCCCACTAGCGGGTTCTTACGAGCAGTACTTC. V is TRBV7-3 and J is TRBJ2-7, with 9 bases lining up with TRBD2. This CDR3 has 14 amino acids. V shed 5 bases, J shed 4 bases, and the junction held 6 bases outside the gene matches. Germline lookup yields CDR1 SGHTA and CDR2 FQGTGA.